This entry concerns a single T cell receptor (beta chain). Relative to the germline gene, one junction end is altered; a read error may explain this. For the second PCR, which ran for about 7 to 12 cycles, a sample-barcoded 5' primer and a J-beta primer mix were used. Per sample, CDR3-containing paired-end reads numbered at least 2.5 million. In TCRdb, the 5' RACE reads were re-called with MiXCR into one record per CDR3 protein. The data show more than 1.4 million distinct CDR3 sequences, 40% to 50% seen once. Looked up from germline, CDR1 is SGHRS and CDR2 is YFSETQ. This CDR3 has 15 amino acids. This sample was taken from a study of blood T cells in healthy people across ages.

What was sequenced was blood. The rearrangement links TRBV5-1 to TRBJ1-2; TRBD1 matches at 9 bases. The receptor's source is a woman aged 18 to 35 in good health. The CDR3 here is CVSSPSPTGGYGYTF. The CDR3 DNA follows: TGCGTCAGCAGCCCCTCGCCGACAGGGGGGTATGGCTACACCTTC.